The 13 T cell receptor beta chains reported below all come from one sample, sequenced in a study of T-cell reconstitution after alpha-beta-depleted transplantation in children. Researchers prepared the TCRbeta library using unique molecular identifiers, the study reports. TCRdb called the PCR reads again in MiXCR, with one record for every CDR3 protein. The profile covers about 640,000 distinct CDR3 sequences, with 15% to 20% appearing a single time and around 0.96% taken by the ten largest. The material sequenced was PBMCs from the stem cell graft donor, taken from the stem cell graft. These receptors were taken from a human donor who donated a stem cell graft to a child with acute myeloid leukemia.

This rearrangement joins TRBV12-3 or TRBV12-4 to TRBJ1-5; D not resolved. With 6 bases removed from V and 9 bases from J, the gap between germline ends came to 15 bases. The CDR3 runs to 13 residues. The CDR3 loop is CASSLSGSGPQHF. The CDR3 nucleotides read TGTGCCAGCAGCCTCTCGGGGTCCGGGCCCCAGCATTTT.

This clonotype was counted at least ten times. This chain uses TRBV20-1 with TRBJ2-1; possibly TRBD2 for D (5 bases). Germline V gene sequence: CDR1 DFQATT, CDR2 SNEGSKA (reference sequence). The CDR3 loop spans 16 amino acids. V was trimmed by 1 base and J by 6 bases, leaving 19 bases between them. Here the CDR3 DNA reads TGCAGTGCTAGAGCCCTTGGAGCGGATCTTATCAATGAGCAGTTCTTC. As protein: CSARALGADLINEQFF.

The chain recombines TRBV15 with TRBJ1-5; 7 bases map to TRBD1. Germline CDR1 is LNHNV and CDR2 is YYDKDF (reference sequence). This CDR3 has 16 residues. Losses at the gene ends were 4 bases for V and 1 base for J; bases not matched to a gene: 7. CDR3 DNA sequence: TGTGCCACCAGCAAAAAGGGGGCAGCGAGCAATCAGCCCCAGCATTTT. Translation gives CATSKKGAASNQPQHF.

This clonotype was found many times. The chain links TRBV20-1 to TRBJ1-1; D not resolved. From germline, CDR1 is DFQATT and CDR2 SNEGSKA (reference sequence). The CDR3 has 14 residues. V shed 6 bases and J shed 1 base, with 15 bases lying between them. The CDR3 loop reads CSAREQNENTEAFF. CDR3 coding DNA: TGCAGTGCCCGGGAGCAAAATGAGAACACTGAAGCTTTCTTT.

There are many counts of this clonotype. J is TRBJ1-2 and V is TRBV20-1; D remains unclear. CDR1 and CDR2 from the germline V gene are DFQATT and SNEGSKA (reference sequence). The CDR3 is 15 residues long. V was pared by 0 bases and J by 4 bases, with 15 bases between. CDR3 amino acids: CSARDPSSAAYGYTF. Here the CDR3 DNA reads TGCAGTGCTAGAGATCCTTCTTCCGCCGCCTATGGCTACACCTTC.

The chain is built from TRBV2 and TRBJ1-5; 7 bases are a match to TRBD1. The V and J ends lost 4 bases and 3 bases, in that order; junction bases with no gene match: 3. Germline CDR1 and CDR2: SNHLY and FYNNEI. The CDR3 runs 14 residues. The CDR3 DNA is TGTGCCAGCAGTGGACAGGGCCTCAATCAGCCCCAGCATTTT. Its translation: CASSGQGLNQPQHF.

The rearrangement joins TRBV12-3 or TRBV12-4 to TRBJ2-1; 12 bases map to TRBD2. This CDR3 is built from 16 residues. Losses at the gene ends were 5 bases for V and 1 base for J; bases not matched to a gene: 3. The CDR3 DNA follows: TGTGCCAGCAGTATCGGACTAGCGGGGTCCTACAATGAGCAGTTCTTC. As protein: CASSIGLAGSYNEQFF.

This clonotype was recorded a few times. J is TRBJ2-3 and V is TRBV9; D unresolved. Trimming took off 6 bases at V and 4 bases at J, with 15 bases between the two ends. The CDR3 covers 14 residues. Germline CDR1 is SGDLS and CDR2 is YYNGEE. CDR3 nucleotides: TGTGCCAGCAACACCTTAACTTCGGCAGATACGCAGTATTTT. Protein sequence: CASNTLTSADTQYF.

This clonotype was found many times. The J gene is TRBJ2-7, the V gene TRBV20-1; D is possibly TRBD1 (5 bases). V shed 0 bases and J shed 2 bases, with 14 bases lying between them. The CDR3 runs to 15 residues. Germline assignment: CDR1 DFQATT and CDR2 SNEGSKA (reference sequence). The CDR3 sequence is CSARDIGAPTYEQYF. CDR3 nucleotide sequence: TGCAGTGCTAGAGATATTGGGGCCCCAACCTACGAGCAGTACTTC.

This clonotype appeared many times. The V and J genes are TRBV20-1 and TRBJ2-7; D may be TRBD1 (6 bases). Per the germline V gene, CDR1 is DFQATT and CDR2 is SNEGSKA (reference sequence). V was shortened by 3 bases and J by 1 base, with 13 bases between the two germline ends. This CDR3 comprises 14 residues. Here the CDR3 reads CSASPGAKSYEQYF. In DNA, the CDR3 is TGCAGTGCTAGCCCAGGGGCCAAGTCCTACGAGCAGTACTTC.

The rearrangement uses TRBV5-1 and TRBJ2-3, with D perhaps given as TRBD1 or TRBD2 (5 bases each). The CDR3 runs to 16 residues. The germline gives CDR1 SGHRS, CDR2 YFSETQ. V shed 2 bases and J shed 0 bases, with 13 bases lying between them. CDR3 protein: CASSFPWDQSTDTQYF. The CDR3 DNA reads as TGCGCCAGCAGCTTCCCCTGGGACCAGAGCACAGATACGCAGTATTTT.

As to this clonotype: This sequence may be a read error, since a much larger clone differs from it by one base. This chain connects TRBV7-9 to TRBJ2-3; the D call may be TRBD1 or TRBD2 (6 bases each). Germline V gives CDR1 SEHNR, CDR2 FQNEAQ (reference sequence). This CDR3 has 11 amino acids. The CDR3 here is CASRLGGTLYF. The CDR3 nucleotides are TGTGCCAGCAGGTTAGGGGGGACTCTGTATTTT.

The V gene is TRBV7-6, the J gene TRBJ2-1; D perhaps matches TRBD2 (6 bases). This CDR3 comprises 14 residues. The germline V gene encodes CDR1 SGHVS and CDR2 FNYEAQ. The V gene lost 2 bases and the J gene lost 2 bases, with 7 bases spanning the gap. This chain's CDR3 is CASSLREAYNEQFF. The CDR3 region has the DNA TGTGCCAGCAGCTTAAGGGAGGCCTACAATGAGCAGTTCTTC.